Each of the 14 T cell receptor beta chains below was sequenced from the same sample in a study of OX40 agonist ivuxolimab in advanced cancers. Sequenced by immunoSEQ multiplex PCR; TCRdb stores in-frame clones only, minus some. Of roughly 100,000 clones in the sample, 90% were seen once. The sequenced sample was CD4+ or CD8+ T cells sorted from blood, obtained in a trial of the OX40 agonist ivuxolimab. Every receptor here comes from an adult with an advanced solid tumor such as melanoma, head and neck, liver or kidney cancer.

The chain links TRBV7-2 to TRBJ2-2; maybe TRBD2 (5 bases). This CDR3 is 16 amino acids long. Germline V gene sequence: CDR1 SGHTA, CDR2 FQGNSA. Deletions cut 5 bases from V and 3 bases from J, with 16 bases between. The CDR3 sequence: CASSLRPLEDTGELFF. DNA of the CDR3: TGTGCCAGCAGCCTCAGACCCCTGGAGGACACCGGGGAGCTGTTTTTT.

The chain has TRBV19 and TRBJ1-1; 12 bases match TRBD1. After removal of 4 bases from V and 4 bases from J, the junction contained 1 base not matched to a gene. Germline CDR1 LNHDA, CDR2 SQIVND (reference sequence). This CDR3 spans 14 amino acids. CDR3 nucleotides: TGTGCCAGTAGTACGGGACAGGGGGCCACTGAAGCTTTCTTT. It yields the protein CASSTGQGATEAFF.

The chain couples TRBV27 to TRBJ2-6; D is unresolved. The CDR3 spans 15 residues. Germline V gene sequence: CDR1 MNHEY, CDR2 SMNVEV (reference sequence). V was shortened by 6 bases and J by 2 bases, with 11 bases between the two germline ends. Here the CDR3 DNA reads TGTGCCAGCAGCCCCAGCTGGGCTGGGGCCAACGTCCTGACTTTC. Protein product: CASSPSWAGANVLTF. The full variable domain, rest sourced from reference TRBV27 and TRBJ2-6, is EAQVTQNPRYLITVTGKKLTVTCSQNMNHEYMSWYRQDPGLGLRQIYYSMNVEVTDKGDVPEGYKVSRKEKRNFPLILESPSPNQTSLYFCASSPSWAGANVLTFGAGSRLTVL.

This chain links TRBV2 with TRBJ2-1, with TRBD2 identical over 14 bases. The J segment lost 7 bases and the V segment lost 5 bases, leaving 4 bases of the junction unmatched. The germline V gene has CDR1 SNHLY and CDR2 FYNNEI. The CDR3 is made up of 15 amino acids. The CDR3 is CASSSRTSGGNEQFF. CDR3 nucleotides: TGTGCCAGCAGTTCCAGGACTAGCGGGGGGAATGAGCAGTTCTTC.

This chain connects TRBV5-1 to TRBJ1-6; D is unresolved. This CDR3 contains 16 residues. Germline lookup yields CDR1 SGHRS and CDR2 YFSETQ. V dropped 4 bases and J dropped 6 bases, with 17 bases sitting between them. CDR3 DNA sequence: TGCGCCAGCAGCCCTCAGGCGTCCGTAGTTAATTCACCCCTCCACTTT. Translating gives CASSPQASVVNSPLHF.

The V and J genes are TRBV5-1 and TRBJ2-6; TRBD1 agrees at 8 bases. The CDR3 totals 18 residues. The germline V gene has CDR1 SGHRS and CDR2 YFSETQ. V gave up 3 bases and J gave up 0 bases; unmatched junction bases: 8. The CDR3 DNA reads as TGCGCCAGCAGCTCTGGAGGACAGGGAAGCTCTGGGGCCAACGTCCTGACTTTC. Its protein product is CASSSGGQGSSGANVLTF.

The chain couples TRBV2 to TRBJ1-3; TRBD1 matches at 7 bases. Germline CDR1 and CDR2: SNHLY and FYNNEI. CDR3 length equals 15 residues. After removal of 1 base from V and 3 bases from J, the junction contained 3 bases not matched to a gene. The CDR3 DNA sequence: TGTGCCAGCAGTGAAGGGACAGGCCTTGGAAACACCATATATTTT. Amino acids: CASSEGTGLGNTIYF.

The chain combines TRBV9 with TRBJ2-1; D ambiguous. Germline V lookup: CDR1 SGDLS, CDR2 YYNGEE. The V and J ends lost 0 bases and 0 bases respectively, with 10 bases between them. The CDR3 has 16 residues. The CDR3 DNA reads TGTGCCAGCAGCGTAGGAGCCGCTAGCTCCTACAATGAGCAGTTCTTC. This translates into CASSVGAASSYNEQFF.

The CDR3 DNA reads TGTGCCAGCAGTTTAGGGATTAGGGGGCATCAGCCCCAGCATTTT. Translating it yields CASSLGIRGHQPQHF. The chain joins TRBV28 to TRBJ1-5; the match to TRBD1 covers 7 bases. The CDR3 contains 15 residues. With V trimmed by 2 bases and J by 5 bases, 6 bases remained unmatched. Germline CDR1 MDHEN, CDR2 SYDVKM.

The V call is TRBV28, the J call TRBJ1-5; D not resolved. The CDR3 runs 17 residues. Looked up from germline, CDR1 is MDHEN and CDR2 is SYDVKM. Trimming took 3 bases from V and 0 from J, leaving 15 bases between them. The CDR3 protein is CASSFFPTSYSNQPQHF. The CDR3 region has the DNA TGTGCCAGCAGTTTTTTCCCGACAAGCTATAGCAATCAGCCCCAGCATTTT.

This clone appeared a single time. This rearrangement joins TRBV19 to TRBJ1-5; TRBD1 matches 9 bases. Per germline, CDR1 LNHDA and CDR2 SQIVND (reference sequence). V lost 7 bases and J lost 5; bases outside the gene matches: 12. The length of the CDR3 is 16 residues. As DNA, the CDR3 is TGTGCCAGTACCTCCTCCCCGGGACAGGGTCATCAGCCCCAGCATTTT. Translating it yields CASTSSPGQGHQPQHF. The full variable domain, completed using reference TRBV19 and TRBJ1-5, is DGGITQSPKYLFRKEGQNVTLSCEQNLNHDAMYWYRQDPGQGLRLIYYSQIVNDFQKGDIAEGYSVSREKKESFPLTVTSAQKNPTAFYLCASTSSPGQGHQPQHFGDGTRLSIL.

The J gene is TRBJ1-1, the V gene TRBV19, with D possibly being TRBD1 (5 bases). The CDR3 length is 13 residues. V was cut by 5 bases and J by 7 bases, with 14 bases left in between. Germline CDR1 and CDR2: LNHDA and SQIVND (reference sequence). CDR3 in amino acids: CASSFDRGDEAFF. The CDR3 DNA sequence: TGTGCCAGTAGTTTTGACCGAGGGGATGAAGCTTTCTTT.

This chain links TRBV18 with TRBJ1-2; 11 bases are a match to TRBD1. The junction had 9 bases not matched to a gene; V was cut back by 3 bases and J by 6 bases. There are 16 residues in the CDR3. Looked up from germline, CDR1 is KGHSH and CDR2 is LQKENI. CDR3 in DNA: TGTGCCAGCTCACCTATGGACAGGGGGCGCGGAAATGGCTACACCTTC. This sequence encodes CASSPMDRGRGNGYTF.

The CDR3 DNA is TGTGCCAGTAACCCTGGGGAATCCACTGAAGCTTTCTTT. Protein sequence: CASNPGESTEAFF. This chain uses TRBV19 with TRBJ1-1; D remains unclear. Germline V gene data show CDR1 as LNHDA and CDR2 as SQIVND (reference sequence). This CDR3 has 13 amino acids. Trimming stripped 7 bases from V and 4 bases from J, with 13 bases between.